These T cell receptor beta chains were read from a single sample in a study of T cells after yellow fever vaccination. One entry per CDR3 protein, called by TCRdb with MiXCR from the 5' RACE reads. Here the sample spans about 260,000 distinct CDR3 sequences, about 5.2% being singletons. The sequences come from CD4+ T cells sorted from PBMCs, collected on the day of the yellow fever booster vaccination. All receptors derive from a young man who received the YFV17D yellow fever vaccine. Each CDR3 is given with its conserved first and last residue. Fields, in order: J gene, V gene, CDR3 protein.

TRBJ2-3	TRBV20-1	CSAPAGRIADTQYF
TRBJ1-6	TRBV19	CASSMGVSPLHF
TRBJ2-2	TRBV24-1	CATSDLTGELFF
TRBJ2-1	TRBV7-2	CASSLVGTGFANEQFF
TRBJ2-3	TRBV5-1	CASSIDRATDTQYF
TRBJ1-2	TRBV18	CASSPSGQGGNYGYTF
TRBJ2-5	TRBV19	CASSIRLQQKSWTQYF
TRBJ1-6	TRBV5-1	CASSHQAGVDSPLHF
TRBJ2-2	TRBV5-1	CASSPLETVTNTGELFF
TRBJ2-7	TRBV19	CASSRKAVGLLEQYF